This T cell receptor beta chain was captured by sequencing in a study of blood T cell repertoires in COVID-19. Turning to the study itself: The United States, Italy and Spain were the sources of the acute and convalescent COVID-19 samples. Nucleic acid was either cDNA or gDNA, and it came from T cells, B-cell-depleted T cells, or PBMCs.

Per the authors' pipeline: Estimates of nucleated cell counts were drawn from the amplification of reference gene primers. Using immunoSEQ multiplex PCR, the repertoire was profiled, and TCRdb retains in-frame clones only, with some absent. D and trimming were read from the DNA, whereas the V and J calls and clone size are those reported in that table. The sample records around 150,000 clones, approximately 80% being singletons. Sequencing was done on a sample of peripheral blood. The source of this sequence is a woman older than 75 in a cohort sampled during active or convalescent COVID-19.

The CDR3 loop is CASSPPRGTQYF. The CDR3 DNA sequence: TGTGCCAGCAGCCCCCCCCGGGGTACGCAGTATTTT. The genes are TRBV7-3 and TRBJ2-3; weak D call: TRBD2 (5 bases). The CDR3 consists of 12 residues. The V gene's germline CDR1 is SGHTA and CDR2 FQGTGA. V dropped 5 bases and J dropped 8 bases, with 11 bases sitting between them. The full variable domain, its missing parts supplied by reference TRBV7-3 and TRBJ2-3, is GAGVSQTPSNKVTEKGKYVELRCDPISGHTALYWYRQSLGQGPEFLIYFQGTGAADDSGLPNDRFFAVRPEGSVSTLKIQRTERGDSAVYLCASSPPRGTQYFGPGTRLTVL.